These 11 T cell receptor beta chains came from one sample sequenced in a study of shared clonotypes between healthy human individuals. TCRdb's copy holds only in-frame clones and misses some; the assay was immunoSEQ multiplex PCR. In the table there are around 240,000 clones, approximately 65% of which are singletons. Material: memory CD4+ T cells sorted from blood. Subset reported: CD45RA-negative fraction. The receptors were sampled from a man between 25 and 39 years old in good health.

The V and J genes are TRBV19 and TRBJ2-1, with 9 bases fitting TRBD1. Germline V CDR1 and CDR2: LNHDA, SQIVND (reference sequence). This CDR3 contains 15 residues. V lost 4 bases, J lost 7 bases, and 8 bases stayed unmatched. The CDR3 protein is CASSTGTGNSNEQFF. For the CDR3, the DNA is TGTGCCAGTAGTACCGGGACAGGGAATAGTAATGAGCAGTTCTTC.

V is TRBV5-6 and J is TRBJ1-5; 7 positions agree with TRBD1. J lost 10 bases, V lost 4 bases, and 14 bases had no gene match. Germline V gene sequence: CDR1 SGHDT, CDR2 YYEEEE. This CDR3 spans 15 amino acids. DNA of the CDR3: TGTGCCAGCAGCAACGGACAGGCGGGCTTTTTACCCCAGCATTTT. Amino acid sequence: CASSNGQAGFLPQHF.

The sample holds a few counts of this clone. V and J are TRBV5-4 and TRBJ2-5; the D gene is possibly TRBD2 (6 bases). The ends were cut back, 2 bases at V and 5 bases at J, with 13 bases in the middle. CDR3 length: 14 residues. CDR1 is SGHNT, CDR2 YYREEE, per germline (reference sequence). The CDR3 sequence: CASSLQTSRETQYF. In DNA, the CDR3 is TGTGCCAGCAGCTTACAGACTAGTAGGGAGACCCAGTACTTC.

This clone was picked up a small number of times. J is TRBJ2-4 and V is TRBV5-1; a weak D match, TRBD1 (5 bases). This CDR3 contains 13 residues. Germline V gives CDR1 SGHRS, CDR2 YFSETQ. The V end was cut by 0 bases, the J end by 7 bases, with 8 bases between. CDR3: CASSLEPGNIQYF. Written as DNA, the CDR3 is TGCGCCAGCAGCTTGGAACCAGGGAACATTCAGTACTTC.

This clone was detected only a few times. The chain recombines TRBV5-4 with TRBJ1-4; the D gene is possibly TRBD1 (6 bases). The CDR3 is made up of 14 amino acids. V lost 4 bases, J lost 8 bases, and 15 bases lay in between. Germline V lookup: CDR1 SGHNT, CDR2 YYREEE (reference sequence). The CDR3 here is CASSLQGVGEKLFF. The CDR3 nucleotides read TGTGCCAGCAGCCTACAGGGAGTAGGCGAAAAACTGTTTTTT.

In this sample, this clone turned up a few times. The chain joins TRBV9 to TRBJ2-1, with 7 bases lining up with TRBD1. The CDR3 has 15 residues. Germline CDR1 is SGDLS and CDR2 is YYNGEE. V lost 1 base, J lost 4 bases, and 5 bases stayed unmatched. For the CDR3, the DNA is TGTGCCAGCAGCGTAACAGGGGACCAATACAATGAGCAGTTCTTC. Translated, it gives CASSVTGDQYNEQFF.

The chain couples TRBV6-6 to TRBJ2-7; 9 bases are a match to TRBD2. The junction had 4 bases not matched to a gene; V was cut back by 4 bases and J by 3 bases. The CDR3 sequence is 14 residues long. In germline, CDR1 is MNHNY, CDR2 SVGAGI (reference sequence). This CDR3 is CASSFSGSGYEQYF. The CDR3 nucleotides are TGTGCCAGCAGTTTTAGCGGGAGCGGCTACGAGCAGTACTTC.

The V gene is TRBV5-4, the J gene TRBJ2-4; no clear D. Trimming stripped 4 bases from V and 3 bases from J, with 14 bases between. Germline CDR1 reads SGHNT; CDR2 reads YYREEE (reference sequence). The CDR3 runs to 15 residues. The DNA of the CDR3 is TGTGCCAGCAGCACCCCCGTAGTCGGCAAAAACATTCAGTACTTC. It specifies CASSTPVVGKNIQYF.

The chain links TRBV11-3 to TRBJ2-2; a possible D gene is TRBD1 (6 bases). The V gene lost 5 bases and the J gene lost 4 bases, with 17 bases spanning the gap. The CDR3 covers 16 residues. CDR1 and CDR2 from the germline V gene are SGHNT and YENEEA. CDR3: CASSVMGAAFTGELFF. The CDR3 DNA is TGTGCCAGCAGCGTTATGGGGGCAGCTTTCACCGGGGAGCTGTTTTTT.

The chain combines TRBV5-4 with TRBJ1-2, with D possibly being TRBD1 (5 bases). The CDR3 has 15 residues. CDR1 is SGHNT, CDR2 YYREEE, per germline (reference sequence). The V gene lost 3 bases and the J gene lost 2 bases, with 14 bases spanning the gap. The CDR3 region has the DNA TGTGCCAGCAGCTCCCAGGGTTCGGTAAACTATGGCTACACCTTC. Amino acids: CASSSQGSVNYGYTF.

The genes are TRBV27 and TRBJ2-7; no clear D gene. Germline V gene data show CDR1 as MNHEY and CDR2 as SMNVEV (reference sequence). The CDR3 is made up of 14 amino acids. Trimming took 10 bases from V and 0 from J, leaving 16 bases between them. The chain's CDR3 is CATSQSLISYEQYF. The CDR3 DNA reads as TGTGCCACCTCCCAATCATTAATCTCCTACGAGCAGTACTTC.